This TCR beta chain was retrieved from a study of read filtering for tumor transcriptome and immune sequencing (TCRdb year 2020). Background for the entire study: The cohort consisted of 17 to 20 male and about 15 female patients, with a mean age of about 64 years and an age range of about 40 to 85. By revised international staging, roughly 8 patients were R-ISS I, 16 were R-ISS II and about 7 were R-ISS III. Whole-transcriptome libraries were prepared with the TruSeq RNA Access Library Prep Kit after DNase treatment. Per sample, about 4 to 11 million TCR-region mapped reads were obtained with IR-seq, compared with only roughly 85 to 1273 with RNA-seq. Using the same bone marrow samples, the study compared TCR repertoires obtained by targeted immune repertoire sequencing with those obtained by bulk whole-transcriptome sequencing. One main goal was a read-filtering strategy for immune repertoire data, in particular deciding whether clonotypes backed by only one read should be removed.

Each patient had bone marrow sampled at the time of active disease. Bone marrow mononuclear cells were isolated by Ficoll-Hypaque density gradient centrifugation. To remove myeloma plasma cells, the cells were labeled with CD138 magnetic microbeads on a MACS separator, and CD138-negative cells were then collected by negative selection. Flow cytometry on an Attune NxT with CD138 antibodies was used to check the purity of the isolated cells. Total RNA was extracted using TRIzol reagent and was quantified on a NanoDrop spectrophotometer. Paired RNA-seq and IR-seq were performed on each patient's CD138-negative bone marrow sample. In this sample, this clonotype turned up many times. Its antigen is not yet known. No qualities accompany the bases; no much larger clone lies one base away. Summary of the overall study and its limitations: Compared with RNA-seq, IR-seq captured clonotypes at much greater depth and more reliably, and a smaller IR-seq throughput was enough to identify most of the shared clonotypes. Removing single-read clonotypes increased the correlation between IR-seq and RNA-seq shared clonotype proportions. In IR-seq, about four fifths of clonotypes but roughly 4% of total reads were represented by single-read clonotypes, whereas in RNA-seq, 60% to 75% of clonotypes and approximately 45% of reads were represented by single-read clonotypes. The sorted CD138-negative fraction was composed of a mixed bone marrow immune population rather than of purified T cells.

For this chain, trimming is 3 bases at the V end and 4 bases at the J end, and the number of junction bases without a gene match is 1. Including cysteine and phenylalanine, the CDR3 has 13 amino acids. The sequence is cut down to CDR3 DNA, 39 bases in frame from base 1. CDR1 and CDR2 are drawn from the germline V gene: SQVTM, ANQGSEA. Starting from 400 ng RNA, TCR libraries were constructed with the Immunoverse kit using molecular barcoded adaptors that cover the alpha/delta and beta/gamma chains. TCR library preparation was performed with the same RNA that was used for transcriptome sequencing. Sequencing of TCR libraries was carried out on an Illumina HiSeq 4000 with 2 x 150 cycles. The paper's data handling went like this. MiXCR aligned TCR reads to human V, D, J and C references and assembled the aligned reads into CDR3 clonotypes, with quality filtering and error correction included. Clonotype counts and gene usage diversity were analyzed with the tcR package in R. Raw mapping reads were checked after the RNA-seq reads had been mapped by STAR aligner version 2.5.3a onto the human GRCh37 genome. To test how sequencing depth affects detected clonotypes, IR-seq fastq files were randomly downsampled with Seqtk 1.3. The public reads were run again by TCRdb, first through fastp at Q25 and then through MiXCR, and only productive beta chains were kept. Rows with a matching CDR3 protein are joined into one entry that keeps the most common DNA and genes. V and J calls and clone size were set by TCRdb, not the authors. For this sample there are about 24,000 distinct CDR3 sequences; roughly 20% appear just once. In total, the top ten clones hold 15% to 20% of the sample.

The rearrangement joined TRBV29-1 to TRBJ2-1, with 9 bases aligning to TRBD2. This sequence was found in a donor over 35 with multiple myeloma. Sequenced material: a population of CD138-negative cells sorted from bone marrow. The sample's cell subset or site, from its label and the paper: bone marrow mononuclear cells depleted of CD138+ plasma/myeloma cells by negative magnetic selection. The CDR3 protein sequence reads: CSVEGLAYNEQFF. The DNA sequence is given as TGCAGCGTTGAGGGACTAGCTTACAATGAGCAGTTCTTC.